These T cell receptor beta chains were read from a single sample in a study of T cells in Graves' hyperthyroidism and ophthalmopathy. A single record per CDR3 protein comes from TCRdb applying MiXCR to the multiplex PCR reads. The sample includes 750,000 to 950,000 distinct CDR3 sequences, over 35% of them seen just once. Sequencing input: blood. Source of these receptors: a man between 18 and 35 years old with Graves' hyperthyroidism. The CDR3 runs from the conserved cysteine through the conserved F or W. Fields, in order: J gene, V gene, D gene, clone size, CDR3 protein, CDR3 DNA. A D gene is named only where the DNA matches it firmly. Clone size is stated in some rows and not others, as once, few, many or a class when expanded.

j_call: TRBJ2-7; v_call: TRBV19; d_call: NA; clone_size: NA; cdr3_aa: CASSIAGEDYEQYF; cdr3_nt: TGTGCCAGTAGTATAGCGGGAGAAGACTACGAGCAGTACTTC
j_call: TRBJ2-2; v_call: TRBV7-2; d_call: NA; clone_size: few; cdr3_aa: CASSLSSQGTGELFF; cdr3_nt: TGTGCCAGCAGCTTAAGTAGCCAGGGCACCGGGGAGCTGTTTTTT
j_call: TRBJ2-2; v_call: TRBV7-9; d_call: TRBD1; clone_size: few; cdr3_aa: CASSFPRDRGPVNTGELFF; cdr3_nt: TGTGCCAGCAGCTTCCCCCGGGACAGGGGGCCGGTGAACACCGGGGAGCTGTTTTTT
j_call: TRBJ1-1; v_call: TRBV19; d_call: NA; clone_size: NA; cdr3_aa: CASSNQGTLTEAFF; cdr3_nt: TGTGCCAGTAGTAATCAGGGTACGCTCACTGAAGCTTTCTTT
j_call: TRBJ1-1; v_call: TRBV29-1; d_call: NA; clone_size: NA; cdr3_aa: CSVTTGTNTEAFF; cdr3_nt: TGCAGCGTAACGACAGGTACGAACACTGAAGCTTTCTTT
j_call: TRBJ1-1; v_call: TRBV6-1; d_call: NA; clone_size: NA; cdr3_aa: CASSQRRGPMNTEAFF; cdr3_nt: TGTGCCAGCAGTCAAAGGAGGGGACCGATGAACACTGAAGCTTTCTTT
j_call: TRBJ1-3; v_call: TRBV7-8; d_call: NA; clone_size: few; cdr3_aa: CASSPFFSSGNTIYF; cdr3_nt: TGTGCCAGCAGCCCCTTCTTCAGCTCTGGAAACACCATATATTTT
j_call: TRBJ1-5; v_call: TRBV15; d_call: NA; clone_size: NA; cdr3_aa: CATSKLQGGANQPQHF; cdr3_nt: TGTGCCACCAGCAAACTCCAAGGAGGGGCAAATCAGCCCCAGCATTTT
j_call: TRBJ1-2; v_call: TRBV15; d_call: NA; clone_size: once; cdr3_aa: CAASSLGVHYGYTF; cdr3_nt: TGTGCCGCCAGCAGTTTAGGGGTGCACTATGGCTACACCTTC
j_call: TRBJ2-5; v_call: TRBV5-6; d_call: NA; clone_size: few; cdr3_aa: CASSGAVQETQYF; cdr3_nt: TGTGCCAGCAGCGGAGCGGTACAAGAGACCCAGTACTTC